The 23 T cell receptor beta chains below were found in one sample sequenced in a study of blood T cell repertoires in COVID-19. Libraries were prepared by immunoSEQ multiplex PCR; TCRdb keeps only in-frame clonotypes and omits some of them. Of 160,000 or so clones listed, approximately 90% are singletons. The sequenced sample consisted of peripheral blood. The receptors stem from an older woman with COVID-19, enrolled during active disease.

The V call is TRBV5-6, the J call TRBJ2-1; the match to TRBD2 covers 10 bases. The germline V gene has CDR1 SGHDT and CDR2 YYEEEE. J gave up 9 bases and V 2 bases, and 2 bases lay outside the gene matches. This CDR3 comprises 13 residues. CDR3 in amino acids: CASSFGTSVEQFF. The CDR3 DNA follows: TGTGCCAGCAGCTTTGGGACTAGCGTTGAGCAGTTCTTC.

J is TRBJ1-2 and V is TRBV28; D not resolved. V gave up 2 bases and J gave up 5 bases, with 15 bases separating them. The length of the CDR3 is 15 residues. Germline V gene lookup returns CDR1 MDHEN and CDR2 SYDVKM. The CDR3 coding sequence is TGTGCCAGCAGTTTACAGGCAAATTTTAATTATGGCTACACCTTC. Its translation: CASSLQANFNYGYTF.

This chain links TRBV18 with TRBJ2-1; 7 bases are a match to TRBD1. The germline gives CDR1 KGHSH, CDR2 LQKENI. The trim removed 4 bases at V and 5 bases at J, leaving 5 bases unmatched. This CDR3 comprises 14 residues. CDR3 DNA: TGTGCCAGCTCACGGGACAGAACTCACAATGAGCAGTTCTTC. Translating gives CASSRDRTHNEQFF. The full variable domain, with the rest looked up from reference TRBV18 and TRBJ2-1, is NAGVMQNPRHLVRRRGQEARLRCSPMKGHSHVYWYRQLPEEGLKFMVYLQKENIIDESGMPKERFSAEFPKEGPSILRIQQVVRGDSAAYFCASSRDRTHNEQFFGPGTRLTVL.

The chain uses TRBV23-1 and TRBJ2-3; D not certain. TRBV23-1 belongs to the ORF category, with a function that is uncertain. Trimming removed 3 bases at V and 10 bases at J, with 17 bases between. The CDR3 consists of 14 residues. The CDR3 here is CASSQKKTVLAQYF. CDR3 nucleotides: TGCGCCAGCAGTCAGAAAAAAACTGTCTTGGCGCAGTATTTT.

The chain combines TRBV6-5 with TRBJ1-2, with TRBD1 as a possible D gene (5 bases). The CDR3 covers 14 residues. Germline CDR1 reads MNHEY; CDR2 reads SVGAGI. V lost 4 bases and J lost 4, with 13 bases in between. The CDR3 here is CASSSLDSSYGYTF. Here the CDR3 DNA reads TGTGCCAGCAGTTCCCTTGACAGTTCCTATGGCTACACCTTC.

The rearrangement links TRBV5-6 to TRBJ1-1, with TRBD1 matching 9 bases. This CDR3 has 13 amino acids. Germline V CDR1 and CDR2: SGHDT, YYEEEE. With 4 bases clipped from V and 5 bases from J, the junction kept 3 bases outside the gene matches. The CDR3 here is CASSKTGGTEAFF. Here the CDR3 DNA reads TGTGCCAGCAGCAAGACAGGGGGGACTGAAGCTTTCTTT.

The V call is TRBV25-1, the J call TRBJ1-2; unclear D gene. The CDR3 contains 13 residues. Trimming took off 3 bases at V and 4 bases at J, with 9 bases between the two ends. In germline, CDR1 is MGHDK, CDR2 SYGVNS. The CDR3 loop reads CASSDGVSYGYTF. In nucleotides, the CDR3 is TGTGCCAGCAGTGACGGGGTTAGCTATGGCTACACCTTC.

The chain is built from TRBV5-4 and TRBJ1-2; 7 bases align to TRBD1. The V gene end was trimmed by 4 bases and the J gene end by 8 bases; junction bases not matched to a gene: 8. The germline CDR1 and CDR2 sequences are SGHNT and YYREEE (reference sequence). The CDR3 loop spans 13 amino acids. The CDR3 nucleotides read TGTGCCAGCAGCCCCGAGGGGGCCATGGGCTACACCTTC. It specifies CASSPEGAMGYTF. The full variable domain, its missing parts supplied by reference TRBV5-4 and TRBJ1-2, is ETGVTQSPTHLIKTRGQQVTLRCSSQSGHNTVSWYQQALGQGPQFIFQYYREEENGRGNFPPRFSGLQFPNYSSELNVNALELDDSALYLCASSPEGAMGYTFGSGTRLTVV.

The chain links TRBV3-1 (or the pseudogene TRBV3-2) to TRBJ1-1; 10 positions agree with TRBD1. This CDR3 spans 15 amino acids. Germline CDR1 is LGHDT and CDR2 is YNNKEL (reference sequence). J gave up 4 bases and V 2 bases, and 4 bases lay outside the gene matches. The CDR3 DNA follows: TGTGCCAGCAGCCAATCAGGGACAGGGGTCACTGAAGCTTTCTTT. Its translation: CASSQSGTGVTEAFF.

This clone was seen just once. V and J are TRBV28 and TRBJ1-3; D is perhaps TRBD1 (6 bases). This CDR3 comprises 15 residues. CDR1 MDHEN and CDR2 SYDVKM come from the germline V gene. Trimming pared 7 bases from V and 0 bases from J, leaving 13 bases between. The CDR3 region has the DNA TGTGCCAGCACCCTCGTCAGGGGCTCTGGAAACACCATATATTTT. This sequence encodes CASTLVRGSGNTIYF.

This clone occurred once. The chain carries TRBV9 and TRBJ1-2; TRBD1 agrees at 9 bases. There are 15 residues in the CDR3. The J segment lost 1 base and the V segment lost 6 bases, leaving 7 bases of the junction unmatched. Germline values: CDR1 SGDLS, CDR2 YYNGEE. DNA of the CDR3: TGTGCCAGCACCAGACAGGGGGTAAATAACTATGGCTACACCTTC. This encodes CASTRQGVNNYGYTF.

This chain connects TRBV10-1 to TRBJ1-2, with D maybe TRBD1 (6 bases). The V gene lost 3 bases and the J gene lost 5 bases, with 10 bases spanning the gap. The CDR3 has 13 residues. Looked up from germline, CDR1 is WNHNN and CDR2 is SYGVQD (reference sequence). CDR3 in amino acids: CASSEQGRYGYTF. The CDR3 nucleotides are TGCGCCAGCAGTGAACAGGGACGGTATGGCTACACCTTC.

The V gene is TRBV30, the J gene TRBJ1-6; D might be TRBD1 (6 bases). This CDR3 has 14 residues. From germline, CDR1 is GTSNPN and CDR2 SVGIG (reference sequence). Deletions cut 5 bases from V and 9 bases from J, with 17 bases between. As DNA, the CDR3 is TGTGCCTGGGTCTCCGGGGGGCAGAGTTCACCCCTCCACTTT. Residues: CAWVSGGQSSPLHF.

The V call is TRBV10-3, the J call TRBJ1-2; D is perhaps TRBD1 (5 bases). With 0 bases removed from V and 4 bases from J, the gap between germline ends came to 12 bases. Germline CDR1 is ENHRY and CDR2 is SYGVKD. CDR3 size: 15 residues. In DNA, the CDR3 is TGTGCCATCAGTGAGTCGGGGGGGATTGGCTATGGCTACACCTTC. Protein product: CAISESGGIGYGYTF.

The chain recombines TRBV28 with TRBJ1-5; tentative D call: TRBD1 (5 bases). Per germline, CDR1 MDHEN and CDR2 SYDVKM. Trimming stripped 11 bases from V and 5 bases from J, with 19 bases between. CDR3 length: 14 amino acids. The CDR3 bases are TGTGCCGGAGGAGGGGACCTGACCCATCAGCCCCAGCATTTT. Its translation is CAGGGDLTHQPQHF.

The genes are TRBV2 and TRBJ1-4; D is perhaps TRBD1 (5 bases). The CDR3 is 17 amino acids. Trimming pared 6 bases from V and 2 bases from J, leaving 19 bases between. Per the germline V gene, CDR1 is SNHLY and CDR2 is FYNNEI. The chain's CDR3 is CASRRSGRIGTNEKLFF. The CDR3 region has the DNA TGTGCCAGCAGGAGGTCAGGGAGGATAGGTACTAATGAAAAACTGTTTTTT.

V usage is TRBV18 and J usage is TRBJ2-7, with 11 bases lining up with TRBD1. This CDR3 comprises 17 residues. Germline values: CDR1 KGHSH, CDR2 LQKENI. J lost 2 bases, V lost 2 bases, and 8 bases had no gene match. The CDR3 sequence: CASSPSASGQGAYEQYF. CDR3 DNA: TGTGCCAGCTCACCAAGTGCGTCGGGACAGGGGGCCTACGAGCAGTACTTC. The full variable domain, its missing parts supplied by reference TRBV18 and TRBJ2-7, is NAGVMQNPRHLVRRRGQEARLRCSPMKGHSHVYWYRQLPEEGLKFMVYLQKENIIDESGMPKERFSAEFPKEGPSILRIQQVVRGDSAAYFCASSPSASGQGAYEQYFGPGTRLTVT.

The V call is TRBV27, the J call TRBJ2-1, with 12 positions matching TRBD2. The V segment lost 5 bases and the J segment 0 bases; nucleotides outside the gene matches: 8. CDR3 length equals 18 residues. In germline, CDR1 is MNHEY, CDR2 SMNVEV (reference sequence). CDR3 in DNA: TGTGCCAGCAGTCCGGGACTAGCGGGTATGAGCTCCTACAATGAGCAGTTCTTC. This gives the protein CASSPGLAGMSSYNEQFF.

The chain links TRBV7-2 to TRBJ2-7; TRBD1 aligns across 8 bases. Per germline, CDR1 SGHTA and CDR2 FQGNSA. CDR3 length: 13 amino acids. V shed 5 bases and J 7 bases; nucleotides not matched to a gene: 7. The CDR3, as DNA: TGTGCCAGCAGCCTAGGGACAGGCCTGGAGCAGTACTTC. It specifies CASSLGTGLEQYF.

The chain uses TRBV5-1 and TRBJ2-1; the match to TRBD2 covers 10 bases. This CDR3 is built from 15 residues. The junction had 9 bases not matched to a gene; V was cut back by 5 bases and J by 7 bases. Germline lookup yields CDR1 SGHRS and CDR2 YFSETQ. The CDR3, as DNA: TGCGCCAGCAGTCCAGCGGGGGGGCCTTGGAATGAGCAGTTCTTC. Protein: CASSPAGGPWNEQFF.

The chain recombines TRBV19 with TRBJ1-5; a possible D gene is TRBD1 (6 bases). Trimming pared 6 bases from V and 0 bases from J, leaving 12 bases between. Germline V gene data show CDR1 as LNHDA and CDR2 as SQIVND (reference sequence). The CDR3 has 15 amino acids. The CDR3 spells CASSTDSYSNQPQHF. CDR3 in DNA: TGTGCCAGTAGCACGGACAGTTATAGCAATCAGCCCCAGCATTTT.

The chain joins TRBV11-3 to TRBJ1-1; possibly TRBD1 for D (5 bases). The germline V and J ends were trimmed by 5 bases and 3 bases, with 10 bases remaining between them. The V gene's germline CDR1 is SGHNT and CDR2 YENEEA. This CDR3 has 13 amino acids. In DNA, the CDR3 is TGTGCCAGCAGCGAAGACAGTTACACTGAAGCTTTCTTT. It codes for CASSEDSYTEAFF.

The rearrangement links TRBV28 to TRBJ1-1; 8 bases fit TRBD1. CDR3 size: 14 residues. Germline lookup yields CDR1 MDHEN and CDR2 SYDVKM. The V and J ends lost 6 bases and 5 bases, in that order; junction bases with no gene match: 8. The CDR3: CASSPGGRYTEAFF. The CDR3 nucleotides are TGTGCCAGCAGCCCAGGGGGCCGATATACTGAAGCTTTCTTT.